Listed below are T cell receptor beta chains from one sample, sequenced in a study of identical twins' blood T cells. TCRdb fed the 5' RACE reads into MiXCR, producing one record per CDR3 protein. The table records a few hundred thousand distinct CDR3 sequences, roughly 28% of them present only once. Sequencing was done on a sample of PBMCs. All receptors derive from a woman between 18 and 55 years old in good health. CDR3s include the opening cysteine and the closing phenylalanine or tryptophan. The D gene is left open where the match is weak. Clone size is shown for a subset of rows, as once, few, many or a class of expanded clone.

d_gene | j_gene | v_gene | abundance | CDR3aa | CDR3nt
. | TRBJ2-2 | TRBV5-1 | . | CASTQTGPNTGELFF | TGCGCCAGCACCCAGACAGGACCCAACACCGGGGAGCTGTTTTTT
TRBD1 | TRBJ1-5 | TRBV9 | . | CASSVVGVDRGSPQHF | TGTGCCAGCAGCGTAGTGGGAGTGGACAGGGGATCGCCCCAGCATTTT
TRBD2 | TRBJ2-2 | TRBV19 | . | CASCLAGGTGELFF | TGTGCCAGTTGTCTAGCGGGGGGCACCGGGGAGCTGTTTTTT
. | TRBJ2-7 | TRBV25-1 | few | CASSNKNYEQYF | TGTGCCAGCAGTAACAAGAACTACGAGCAGTACTTC
TRBD2 | TRBJ2-7 | TRBV2 | few | CASRELAMTYEQYF | TGTGCCAGCAGGGAACTAGCGATGACCTACGAGCAGTACTTC
TRBD1 | TRBJ2-2 | TRBV4-1 | few | CASSHLQGQGETGELFF | TGCGCCAGCAGCCACCTCCAGGGACAGGGGGAAACCGGGGAGCTGTTTTTT
TRBD1 | TRBJ1-4 | TRBV9 | few | CASSEQGGRNEKLFF | TGTGCCAGCAGCGAACAGGGGGGCCGAAATGAAAAACTGTTTTTT
. | TRBJ2-1 | TRBV6-6 | few | CASSYRGLSAYNEQFF | TGTGCCAGCAGTTACCGGGGGCTTAGCGCCTACAATGAGCAGTTCTTC
. | TRBJ2-7 | TRBV2 | few | CASSVQNYEQYF | TGTGCCAGCAGTGTACAAAACTACGAGCAGTACTTC
. | TRBJ1-1 | TRBV9 | few | CASSPSPTRGTEAFF | TGTGCCAGCAGCCCTTCCCCGACCCGAGGCACTGAAGCTTTCTTT
. | TRBJ2-3 | TRBV29-1 | . | CSSLAESTDTQYF | TGCAGCTCCTTGGCGGAGAGCACAGATACGCAGTATTTT
. | TRBJ1-1 | TRBV2 | many | CASSRGDRGTEAFF | TGTGCCAGCAGTAGGGGAGATAGGGGTACTGAAGCTTTCTTT
. | TRBJ2-2 | TRBV7-7 | many | CASSATYTGELFF | TGTGCCAGCAGCGCGACGTACACCGGGGAGCTGTTTTTT
. | TRBJ1-1 | TRBV5-1 | few | CASSFLQSTEAFF | TGCGCCAGCAGCTTTCTACAGAGCACTGAAGCTTTCTTT
. | TRBJ2-1 | TRBV11-3 | few | CASVKQGWNEQFF | TGTGCCAGCGTCAAACAGGGATGGAATGAGCAGTTCTTC